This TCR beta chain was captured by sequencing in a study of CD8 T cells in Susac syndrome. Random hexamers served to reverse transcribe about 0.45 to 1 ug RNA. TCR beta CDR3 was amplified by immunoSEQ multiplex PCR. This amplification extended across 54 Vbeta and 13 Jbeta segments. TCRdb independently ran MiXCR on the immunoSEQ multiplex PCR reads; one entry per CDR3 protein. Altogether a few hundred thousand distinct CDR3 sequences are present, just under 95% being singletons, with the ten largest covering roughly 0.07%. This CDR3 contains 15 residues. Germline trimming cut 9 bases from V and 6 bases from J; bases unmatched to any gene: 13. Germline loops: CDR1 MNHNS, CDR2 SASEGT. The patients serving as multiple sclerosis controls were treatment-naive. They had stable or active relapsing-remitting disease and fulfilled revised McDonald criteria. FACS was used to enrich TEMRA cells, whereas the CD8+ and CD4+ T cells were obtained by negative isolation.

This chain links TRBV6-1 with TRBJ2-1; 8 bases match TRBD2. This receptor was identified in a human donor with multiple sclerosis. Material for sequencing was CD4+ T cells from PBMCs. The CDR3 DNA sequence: TGTGCCAGTTTTTTGCTAGCGGGCCCAACCAATGAGCAGTTCTTC. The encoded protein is CASFLLAGPTNEQFF.